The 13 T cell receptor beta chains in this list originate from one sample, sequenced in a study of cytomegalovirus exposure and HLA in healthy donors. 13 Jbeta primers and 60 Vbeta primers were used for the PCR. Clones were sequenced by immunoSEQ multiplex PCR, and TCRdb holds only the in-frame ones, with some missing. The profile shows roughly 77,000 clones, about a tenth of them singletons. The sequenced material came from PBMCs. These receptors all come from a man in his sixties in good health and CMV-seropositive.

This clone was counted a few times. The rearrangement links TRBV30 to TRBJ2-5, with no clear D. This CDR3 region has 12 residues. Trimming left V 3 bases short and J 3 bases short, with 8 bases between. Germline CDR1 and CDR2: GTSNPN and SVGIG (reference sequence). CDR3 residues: CAWSQRKETQYF. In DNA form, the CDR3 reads TGTGCCTGGAGCCAGAGGAAAGAGACCCAGTACTTC.

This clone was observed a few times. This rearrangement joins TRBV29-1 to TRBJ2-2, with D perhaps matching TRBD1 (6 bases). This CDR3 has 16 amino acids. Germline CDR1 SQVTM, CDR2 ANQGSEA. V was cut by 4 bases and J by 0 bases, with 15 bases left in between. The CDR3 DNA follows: TGCAGCGTTGGGGGCAGGGGCAGGGCGAACACCGGGGAGCTGTTTTTT. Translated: CSVGGRGRANTGELFF.

CDR3: CASSWGQGTDTQYF. CDR3 bases: TGTGCCAGCAGTTGGGGACAGGGCACAGATACGCAGTATTTT. This chain connects TRBV27 to TRBJ2-3; 8 bases fit TRBD1. Germline CDR1 reads MNHEY; CDR2 reads SMNVEV (reference sequence). Unmatched junction bases numbered 1, after V lost 4 bases and J lost 1 base. The CDR3 is made up of 14 amino acids.

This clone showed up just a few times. CDR3 loop: CASSPQGGDQPQHF. CDR3 sequence (DNA): TGTGCCAGCTCACCCCAGGGGGGAGATCAGCCCCAGCATTTT. The chain uses TRBV18 and TRBJ1-5, with 7 bases matching TRBD1. From germline, CDR1 is KGHSH and CDR2 LQKENI. Losses at the gene ends were 3 bases for V and 5 bases for J; bases not matched to a gene: 4. This CDR3 spans 14 amino acids.

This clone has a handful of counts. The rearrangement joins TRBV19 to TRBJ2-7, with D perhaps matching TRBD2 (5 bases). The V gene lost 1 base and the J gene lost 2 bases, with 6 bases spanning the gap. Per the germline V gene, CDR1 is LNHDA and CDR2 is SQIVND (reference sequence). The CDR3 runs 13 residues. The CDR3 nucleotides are TGTGCCAGTAGTATAGCGGGGACCTACGAGCAGTACTTC. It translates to CASSIAGTYEQYF.

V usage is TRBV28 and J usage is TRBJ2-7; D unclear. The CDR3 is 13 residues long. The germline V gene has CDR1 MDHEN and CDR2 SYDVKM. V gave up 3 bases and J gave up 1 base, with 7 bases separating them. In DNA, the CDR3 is TGTGCCAGCAGTTTTGGCAGGTCCTACGAGCAGTACTTC. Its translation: CASSFGRSYEQYF.

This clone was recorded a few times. Here the CDR3 DNA reads TGTGCCACCCCGAAGGTGGCAGGGGACAAGGATGGCTACACCTTC. Translation gives CATPKVAGDKDGYTF. The chain carries TRBV28 and TRBJ1-2, with D maybe TRBD1 (6 bases). V gave up 10 bases and J gave up 6 bases, with 24 bases separating them. Looked up from germline, CDR1 is MDHEN and CDR2 is SYDVKM. The CDR3 is 15 residues long.

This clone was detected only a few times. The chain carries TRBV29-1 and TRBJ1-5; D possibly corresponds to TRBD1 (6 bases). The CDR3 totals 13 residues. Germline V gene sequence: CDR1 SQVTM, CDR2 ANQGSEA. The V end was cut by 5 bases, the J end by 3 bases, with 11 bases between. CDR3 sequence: CSVRDNLNQPQHF. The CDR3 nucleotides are TGCAGCGTTAGGGACAACCTCAATCAGCCCCAGCATTTT.

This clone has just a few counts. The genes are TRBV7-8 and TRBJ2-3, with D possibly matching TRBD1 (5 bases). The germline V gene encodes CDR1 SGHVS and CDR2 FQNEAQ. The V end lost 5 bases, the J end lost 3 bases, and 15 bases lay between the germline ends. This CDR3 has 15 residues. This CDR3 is CASSAGSHTTDTQYF. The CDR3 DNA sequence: TGTGCCAGCAGCGCAGGGTCCCACACGACAGATACGCAGTATTTT.

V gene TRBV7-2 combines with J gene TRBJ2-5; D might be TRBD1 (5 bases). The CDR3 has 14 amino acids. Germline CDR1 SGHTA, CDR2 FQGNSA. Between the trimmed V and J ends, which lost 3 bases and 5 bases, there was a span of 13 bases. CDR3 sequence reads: CASSLGPTPETQYF. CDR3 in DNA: TGTGCCAGCAGCTTGGGGCCGACCCCGGAGACCCAGTACTTC.

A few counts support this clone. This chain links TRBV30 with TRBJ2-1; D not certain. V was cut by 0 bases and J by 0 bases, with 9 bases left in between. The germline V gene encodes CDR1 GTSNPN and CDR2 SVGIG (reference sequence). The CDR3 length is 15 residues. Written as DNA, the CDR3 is TGTGCCTGGAGTGTGCAGTCATCCTCCTACAATGAGCAGTTCTTC. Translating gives CAWSVQSSSYNEQFF.

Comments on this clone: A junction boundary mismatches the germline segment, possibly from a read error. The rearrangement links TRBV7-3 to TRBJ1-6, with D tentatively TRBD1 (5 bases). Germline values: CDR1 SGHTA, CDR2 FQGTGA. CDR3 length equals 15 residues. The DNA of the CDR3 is TGTGCCAGCAGCCCGTACGCAGGGAATAATCCACCCCTCCACTTT. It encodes CASSPYAGNNPPLHF.

In nucleotides, the CDR3 is TGTGCCAGCAGCTCGGACAGGGGATGGGGTACAGGCGCTTTCTTT. Protein sequence: CASSSDRGWGTGAFF. This sequence joins TRBV2 and TRBJ1-1; 9 positions match TRBD1. Looked up from germline, CDR1 is SNHLY and CDR2 is FYNNEI. The CDR3 loop spans 15 amino acids. Trimming removed 6 bases from V and 11 bases from J; junction bases left unmatched: 16. The full variable domain, completed using reference TRBV2 and TRBJ1-1, is EPEVTQTPSHQVTQMGQEVILRCVPISNHLYFYWYRQILGQKVEFLVSFYNNEISEKSEIFDDQFSVERPDGSNFTLKIRSTKLEDSAMYFCASSSDRGWGTGAFFGQGTRLTVV.